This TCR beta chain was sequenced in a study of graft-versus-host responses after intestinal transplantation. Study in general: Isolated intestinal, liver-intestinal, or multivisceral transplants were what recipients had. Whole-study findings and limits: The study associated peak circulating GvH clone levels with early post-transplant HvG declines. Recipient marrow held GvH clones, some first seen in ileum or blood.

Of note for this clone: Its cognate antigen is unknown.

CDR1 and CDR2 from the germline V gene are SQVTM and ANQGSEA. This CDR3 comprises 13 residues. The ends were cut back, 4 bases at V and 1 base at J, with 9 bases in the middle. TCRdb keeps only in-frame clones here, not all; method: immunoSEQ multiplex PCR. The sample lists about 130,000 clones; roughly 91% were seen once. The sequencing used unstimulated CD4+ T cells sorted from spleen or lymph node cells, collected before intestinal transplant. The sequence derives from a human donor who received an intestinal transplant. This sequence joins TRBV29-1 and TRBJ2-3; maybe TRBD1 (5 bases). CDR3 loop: CSVGTRGTDTQYF. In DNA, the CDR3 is TGCAGCGTTGGGACACGAGGCACAGATACGCAGTATTTT.